Following are 26 T cell receptor beta chains from one sample sequenced in a study of T cell repertoires in cytomegalovirus infection. A single record per CDR3 protein comes from TCRdb applying MiXCR to the reads. Of about 770,000 distinct CDR3 sequences listed, 25% to 30% are singletons. No cognate antigen is known for these TCRs. The sequencing used cultured CD8+ T cells from PBMCs, collected from culture after CMV antigen stimulation. Receptors originate from a human donor in good health (CMV status not recorded). Some clones in this sample may be carry-over from other donors' samples.

This clonotype was found many times. This chain joins TRBV6-1 and TRBJ1-5; TRBD1 matches at 7 bases. The V gene end was trimmed by 6 bases and the J gene end by 4 bases; junction bases not matched to a gene: 6. In germline, CDR1 is MNHNS, CDR2 SASEGT. The CDR3 is 14 amino acids. Written as DNA, the CDR3 is TGTGCCAGCAGAAAGACAGGGCGGAATCAGCCCCAGCATTTT. As protein: CASRKTGRNQPQHF.

The genes are TRBV9 and TRBJ2-1, with no clear D. The length of the CDR3 is 12 residues. Germline V gene data show CDR1 as SGDLS and CDR2 as YYNGEE. Trimming removed 0 bases at V and 10 bases at J, with 8 bases between. In DNA form, the CDR3 reads TGTGCCAGCAGCGTAGCTCAGCGAGAGCAGTTCTTC. Translation gives CASSVAQREQFF.

This clonotype was seen more than once but under ten times. J is TRBJ2-3 and V is TRBV27; TRBD2 matches 8 bases. The junction had 10 bases not matched to a gene; V was cut back by 10 bases and J by 4 bases. The CDR3 is 14 residues long. CDR1 and CDR2 (germline): MNHEY, SMNVEV (reference sequence). CDR3 nucleotides: TGTGCCACCCAGTGGCTAGCGGGTGCAGATACGCAGTATTTT. Translating it yields CATQWLAGADTQYF.

This chain links TRBV5-1 with TRBJ1-1, with 8 bases fitting TRBD1. The J segment lost 6 bases and the V segment lost 0 bases, leaving 7 bases of the junction unmatched. Germline values: CDR1 SGHRS, CDR2 YFSETQ. The CDR3 covers 15 residues. In DNA, the CDR3 is TGCGCCAGCAGCTTGGATTATCCAGGGGGCTCTGAAGCTTTCTTT. Its translation is CASSLDYPGGSEAFF.

This clonotype was recorded many times. This sequence joins TRBV7-2 and TRBJ2-1; D call uncertain. The CDR3 has 13 amino acids. Trimming removed 5 bases from V and 8 bases from J, with 13 bases in between. Looked up from germline, CDR1 is SGHTA and CDR2 is FQGNSA. The CDR3 DNA is TGTGCCAGCAGCCCCGTCCTGGGTGATGAGCAGTTCTTC. Translation gives CASSPVLGDEQFF.

This clonotype was recorded a few times. The rearrangement uses TRBV12-5 and TRBJ2-2; 7 bases align to TRBD1. The CDR3 is 19 residues long. The junction had 15 bases not matched to a gene; V was cut back by 3 bases and J by 2 bases. Germline V lookup: CDR1 LGHNT, CDR2 FRNRAP. The CDR3 loop reads CASGFRPPPGTENTGELFF. The CDR3 region has the DNA TGTGCTAGTGGTTTTCGCCCCCCCCCGGGGACAGAAAACACCGGGGAGCTGTTTTTT.

The chain links TRBV9 to TRBJ2-7; TRBD2 might be the D (5 bases). V was shortened by 4 bases and J by 0 bases, with 11 bases between the two germline ends. CDR1 is SGDLS and CDR2 is YYNGEE in the germline V gene. The CDR3 loop spans 14 amino acids. The CDR3 DNA reads as TGTGCCAGCAGCCCCGGGGTCCGCTCCTACGAGCAGTACTTC. Its translation: CASSPGVRSYEQYF.

The J gene is TRBJ2-7, the V gene TRBV29-1; 10 bases line up with TRBD1. The V and J ends lost 6 bases and 6 bases, in that order; junction bases with no gene match: 17. This CDR3 spans 16 amino acids. In germline, CDR1 is SQVTM, CDR2 ANQGSEA. The CDR3 reads CSVGQGSGPEGIEQYF. CDR3 in DNA: TGCAGCGTGGGACAGGGGAGTGGCCCCGAGGGGATCGAGCAGTACTTC.

This chain joins TRBV3-1 and TRBJ2-2; a possible D gene is TRBD1 (6 bases). The V gene lost 4 bases and the J gene lost 6 bases, with 12 bases spanning the gap. CDR1 and CDR2 from the germline V gene are LGHDT and YNNKEL (reference sequence). The CDR3 runs 14 residues. The CDR3 bases are TGTGCCAGCAGCCTTACAGGGTATTCCGGGGAGCTGTTTTTT. Residues: CASSLTGYSGELFF.

About this clonotype: Relative to the germline gene, one junction end is altered; a read error may explain this. This chain joins TRBV5-3 and TRBJ1-6; possible D gene TRBD1, 6 bases. TRBV5-3 is an open reading frame whose function is uncertain. CDR3 size: 18 residues. The CDR3 loop reads CASSLEGGRRTYNSPLHF. In DNA, the CDR3 is TGTGCCAGCAGCTTGGAAGGGGGGCGCAGGACCTATAATTCACCCCTCCACTTT.

V usage is TRBV7-1 and J usage is TRBJ1-1; possible D gene TRBD1, 6 bases. TRBV7-1 is noted as an ORF with a role that remains uncertain. Deletions cut 5 bases from V and 2 bases from J, with 18 bases between. CDR3 length equals 16 residues. The DNA for the CDR3 is TGTGCCAGCAGCATCAGAGGAGGGGGAGTTAACACTGAAGCTTTCTTT. Amino acids: CASSIRGGGVNTEAFF.

The chain employs TRBV7-6 and TRBJ1-1; D is perhaps TRBD1 (5 bases). Germline loops: CDR1 SGHVS, CDR2 FNYEAQ. This CDR3 is 15 amino acids long. Trimming cost V 5 bases and J 7 bases, with 20 bases left between them. CDR3 protein: CASSQMGTWGGEAFF. Here the CDR3 DNA reads TGTGCCAGCAGCCAAATGGGGACGTGGGGCGGTGAAGCTTTCTTT.

This clonotype has a count of ten or more. V is TRBV7-9 and J is TRBJ2-3; D not certain. Germline values: CDR1 SEHNR, CDR2 FQNEAQ (reference sequence). The CDR3 spans 14 residues. V lost 7 bases and J 3 bases, leaving 14 bases between the germline ends. The CDR3 DNA sequence: TGTGCCAGCATCCCATACCCCCGAACAGATACGCAGTATTTT. The encoded protein is CASIPYPRTDTQYF.

About this clonotype itself: This may stem from a read error, because a much larger clone lies one nucleotide away. The rearrangement links TRBV7-6 to TRBJ2-2; D is uncertain. This CDR3 region has 15 residues. Per the germline V gene, CDR1 is SGHVS and CDR2 is FNYEAQ. Trimming took off 0 bases at V and 3 bases at J, with 8 bases between the two ends. The CDR3 DNA reads TGTGCCAGCAGCTTAGCGACCAGCCACACCGGGGAGCTGTTTTTT. Translated, it gives CASSLATSHTGELFF.

This clonotype appeared many times. V is TRBV7-8 and J is TRBJ1-3; a weak D match, TRBD1 (6 bases). CDR1 is SGHVS and CDR2 is FQNEAQ in the germline V gene. V was trimmed by 1 base and J by 2 bases, leaving 18 bases between them. The CDR3 spans 18 residues. CDR3 amino acids: CASSLGGGQPFPGNTIYF. In nucleotides, the CDR3 is TGTGCCAGCAGCTTAGGGGGGGGACAACCATTCCCTGGAAACACCATATATTTT.

This clonotype was counted many times. The rearrangement uses TRBV7-9 and TRBJ2-7; D might be TRBD1 or TRBD2, each matching 5 bases. The CDR3 extends over 12 amino acids. V shed 8 bases and J shed 0 bases, with 8 bases lying between them. Germline loops: CDR1 SEHNR, CDR2 FQNEAQ (reference sequence). The CDR3 region is CASQGTSYEQYV. The CDR3 region has the DNA TGTGCCAGCCAAGGGACCTCCTACGAGCAGTACGTC.

The chain links TRBV6-6 to TRBJ2-2, with D uncertain. Germline V gene data show CDR1 as MNHNY and CDR2 as SVGAGI (reference sequence). V was cut by 0 bases and J by 7 bases, with 9 bases left in between. This CDR3 has 14 amino acids. CDR3 sequence reads: CASSYSNVDGELFF. The CDR3 DNA sequence: TGTGCCAGCAGTTACTCGAACGTCGACGGGGAGCTGTTTTTT.

This chain uses TRBV4-2 with TRBJ1-4; 7 bases line up with TRBD1. This CDR3 has 19 amino acids. Germline V gives CDR1 LGHNA, CDR2 YNFKEQ. V shed 0 bases and J 2 bases; nucleotides not matched to a gene: 12. CDR3 residues: CASSQDEADRETTNEKLFF. Written as DNA, the CDR3 is TGTGCCAGCAGCCAAGATGAGGCCGACAGGGAGACGACTAATGAAAAACTGTTTTTT.

The chain uses TRBV6-6 and TRBJ2-7; the D is unclear. Trimming removed 2 bases at V and 4 bases at J, with 12 bases between. The CDR3 consists of 14 residues. The germline V gene encodes CDR1 MNHNY and CDR2 SVGAGI (reference sequence). CDR3 DNA: TGTGCCAGCAGTTACGAAGGCAGCCTGTACGAGCAGTACGTC. It is translated as CASSYEGSLYEQYV.

The genes are TRBV27 and TRBJ1-1; TRBD1 agrees at 7 bases. The CDR3 extends over 14 amino acids. Trimming removed 5 bases from V and 4 bases from J; junction bases left unmatched: 7. Germline CDR1 MNHEY, CDR2 SMNVEV (reference sequence). CDR3 nucleotide sequence: TGTGCCAGCAGTAAACGAGGGGGCCGCACTGAAGCTTTCTTT. It specifies CASSKRGGRTEAFF.

The chain links TRBV6-4 to TRBJ2-3; weak D call: TRBD1 (6 bases). CDR1 MRHNA and CDR2 SNTAGT come from the germline V gene. The ends were cut back, 6 bases at V and 0 bases at J, with 13 bases in the middle. The CDR3 has 15 residues. CDR3 region: CASSPRDTSTDTQYF. CDR3 DNA: TGTGCCAGCAGCCCCCGGGACACTAGCACAGATACGCAGTATTTT.

On this clonotype: One end of the junction fails to match germline, which may point to a read error. The chain is built from TRBV7-2 and TRBJ2-7, with D possibly matching TRBD2 (6 bases). Germline V gene lookup returns CDR1 SGHTA and CDR2 FQGNSA. The CDR3 consists of 14 residues. The CDR3 reads CVSSLLGGSYEQYF. CDR3 coding DNA: TGTGTCAGCAGCTTACTCGGGGGCTCCTACGAGCAGTACTTC.

This clonotype was recorded many times. This chain uses TRBV6-1 with TRBJ2-7; TRBD1 agrees at 7 bases. The V segment lost 2 bases and the J segment 2 bases; nucleotides outside the gene matches: 3. The CDR3 consists of 14 residues. The germline V gene encodes CDR1 MNHNS and CDR2 SASEGT. The chain's CDR3 is CASSEIRGTYEQYF. In DNA, the CDR3 is TGTGCCAGCAGTGAAATCAGGGGGACCTACGAGCAGTACTTC.

The chain recombines TRBV11-3 with TRBJ2-7; D may correspond to TRBD1 or TRBD2 (7 bases each). The CDR3 covers 13 residues. V lost 3 bases and J 9 bases, leaving 15 bases between the germline ends. Germline CDR1 reads SGHNT; CDR2 reads YENEEA. The CDR3 DNA is TGTGCCAGCAGCTTCCTACAGGGGAGGGGGCAGTACGTC. Residues: CASSFLQGRGQYV.

This clonotype showed up just a few times. The chain is built from TRBV28 and TRBJ2-3; 9 nucleotides match TRBD1. The CDR3 is 15 amino acids. The V segment lost 6 bases and the J segment 4 bases; nucleotides outside the gene matches: 8. Germline lookup yields CDR1 MDHEN and CDR2 SYDVKM. The CDR3 protein is CASRPGTGFPDTQYF. In DNA form, the CDR3 reads TGTGCCAGCAGACCCGGGACAGGGTTCCCAGATACGCAGTATTTT.

The table lists this clonotype with a few counts. J is TRBJ1-2 and V is TRBV20-1; D is possibly TRBD1 (5 bases). CDR3 length: 14 amino acids. V was shortened by 6 bases and J by 4 bases, with 18 bases between the two germline ends. The V gene's germline CDR1 is DFQATT and CDR2 SNEGSKA (reference sequence). The CDR3: CSAYWGDTPYGYTF. The CDR3 bases are TGCAGTGCGTACTGGGGGGATACTCCCTATGGCTACACCTTC.